Shown below are 15 T cell receptor beta chains from a single sample sequenced in a study of CD4 T cells in relation to SARS-CoV-2 and coronaviruses. The unexposed donors gave CD4+ T cells in about 2010-2019, prior to COVID-19. After about 10 days of culture, CD4+ T cells were isolated. The protocol was immunoSEQ multiplex PCR, while the TCRdb copy is restricted to in-frame clones and leaves out a portion. The sample lists 20,000 to 25,000 clones; 74% were seen once. For these receptors, no antigen is known. Material: CD4+ T cells from PBMCs, cultured in vitro. Receptors were obtained from a human donor in good health.

This sequence joins TRBV5-1 and TRBJ1-2, with D tentatively TRBD1 (5 bases). The CDR3 is made up of 13 amino acids. V lost 4 bases and J 6 bases, leaving 13 bases between the germline ends. Per germline, CDR1 SGHRS and CDR2 YFSETQ. The DNA for the CDR3 is TGCGCCAGCAGCCTGGGGCAGGTCAATGGCTACACCTTC. Translated, it gives CASSLGQVNGYTF.

The chain carries TRBV12-3 or TRBV12-4 and TRBJ2-7, with D possibly matching TRBD1 (6 bases). This CDR3 has 13 amino acids. The V end was cut by 5 bases, the J end by 5 bases, with 13 bases between. Written as DNA, the CDR3 is TGTGCCAGCAGTAACAGGGCTCGGGACGAGCAGTACTTC. Protein: CASSNRARDEQYF.

This CDR3 is CASSQDRTGNEKLFF. Here the CDR3 DNA reads TGTGCCAGCAGCCAAGACAGGACAGGGAATGAAAAACTGTTTTTT. V usage is TRBV14 and J usage is TRBJ1-4; TRBD1 matches at 8 bases. The CDR3 length is 15 residues. V dropped 0 bases and J dropped 5; count of bases not matched to a gene: 2. Germline-derived CDR1 and CDR2 are SGHDN and FVKESK.

The chain combines TRBV5-6 with TRBJ2-5; D may be TRBD2 (6 bases). V dropped 0 bases and J dropped 7 bases, with 10 bases sitting between them. CDR3 size: 13 residues. Looked up from germline, CDR1 is SGHDT and CDR2 is YYEEEE. CDR3 sequence reads: CASSLAGVGTQYF. The CDR3, as DNA: TGTGCCAGCAGCTTGGCGGGGGTAGGGACCCAGTACTTC.

The rearrangement uses TRBV27 and TRBJ2-5; D unclear. The CDR3 is made up of 15 amino acids. V was cut by 6 bases and J by 7 bases, with 21 bases left in between. Germline V gives CDR1 MNHEY, CDR2 SMNVEV (reference sequence). For the CDR3, the DNA is TGTGCCAGCAGAGTAGCCACCAGTCCGAGTGGGACCCAGTACTTC. Translating it yields CASRVATSPSGTQYF.

This clone was observed a single time. J is TRBJ1-1 and V is TRBV20-1; D is unresolved. The CDR3 has 13 amino acids. V was trimmed by 3 bases and J by 3 bases, leaving 11 bases between them. The germline CDR1 and CDR2 sequences are DFQATT and SNEGSKA (reference sequence). CDR3 protein: CSASNPGYTEAFF. The CDR3 DNA reads as TGCAGTGCTAGTAACCCGGGGTACACTGAAGCTTTCTTT.

This clone was observed a single time. J is TRBJ2-3 and V is TRBV5-1, with D possibly TRBD2 on 6 matching bases. CDR3 size: 16 residues. V was pared by 4 bases and J by 2 bases, with 17 bases between. Germline lookup yields CDR1 SGHRS and CDR2 YFSETQ. The CDR3 DNA follows: TGCGCCAGCAGCATCTCCATCGGGCGGGACACAGATACGCAGTATTTT. It yields the protein CASSISIGRDTDTQYF.

The chain links TRBV11-2 to TRBJ2-3; unclear D gene. The CDR3 extends over 15 amino acids. Germline values: CDR1 SGHAT, CDR2 FQNNGV. Trimming cost V 1 base and J 1 base, with 9 bases left between them. The chain's CDR3 is CASSLGLWGTDTQYF. CDR3 in DNA: TGTGCCAGCAGCTTAGGCCTATGGGGCACAGATACGCAGTATTTT.

The J gene is TRBJ2-2, the V gene TRBV12-3 or TRBV12-4; the D is unclear. There are 13 residues in the CDR3. Trimming pared 3 bases from V and 7 bases from J, leaving 9 bases between. CDR3 nucleotides: TGTGCCAGCAGTTTGGGCCTTAGCGGGGAGCTGTTTTTT. Residues: CASSLGLSGELFF.

This chain connects TRBV11-1 to TRBJ1-1, with TRBD1 as a possible D gene (5 bases). This CDR3 contains 14 residues. V was clipped by 7 bases and J by 1 base, with 13 bases between them. Germline loops: CDR1 SGHAT, CDR2 FQDESV (reference sequence). The DNA of the CDR3 is TGTGCCAGCACCCTGGGGACGGGGAACACTGAAGCTTTCTTT. Encoded protein: CASTLGTGNTEAFF.

The J gene is TRBJ1-6, the V gene TRBV5-1, with D tentatively TRBD1 (6 bases). V gave up 0 bases and J gave up 8 bases, with 9 bases separating them. There are 14 residues in the CDR3. CDR1 is SGHRS and CDR2 is YFSETQ in the germline V gene. The CDR3 sequence is CASSLGTEDSPLHF. The CDR3, as DNA: TGCGCCAGCAGCTTGGGGACAGAGGATTCACCCCTCCACTTT.

The chain recombines TRBV3-1 (or the pseudogene TRBV3-2) with TRBJ1-2, with 7 nucleotides matching TRBD1. Trimming took 6 bases from V and 4 from J; bases not matched to a gene: 8. The CDR3 covers 14 residues. Germline CDR1 and CDR2: LGHDT and YNNKEL (reference sequence). CDR3 DNA sequence: TGTGCCAGCAGATCTCAGGGGGATCGCTATGGCTACACCTTC. Amino acid sequence: CASRSQGDRYGYTF.

V gene TRBV5-4 combines with J gene TRBJ2-7, with 9 bases lining up with TRBD2. The CDR3 runs 16 residues. V shed 0 bases, J shed 6 bases, and the junction held 10 bases outside the gene matches. Looked up from germline, CDR1 is SGHNT and CDR2 is YYREEE (reference sequence). Here the CDR3 reads CASSLAAGGHFREQYF. The CDR3, as DNA: TGTGCCAGCAGCTTGGCAGCGGGAGGCCATTTTCGCGAGCAGTACTTC.

CDR3 sequence (DNA): TGTGCCAGCAGCCGGACTAGCGGGAGTTTGTACGAGCAGTACTTC. As protein: CASSRTSGSLYEQYF. This chain connects TRBV11-2 to TRBJ2-7, with TRBD2 matching over 13 bases. The germline V gene encodes CDR1 SGHAT and CDR2 FQNNGV. The V gene end was trimmed by 5 bases and the J gene end by 4 bases; junction bases not matched to a gene: 5. This CDR3 has 15 residues.

This clone was seen more than once but under ten times. CDR3: CATSPRKNNGRAGNPHIDTQYF. DNA for the CDR3: TGTGCCACCAGCCCCCGTAAAAACAACGGGAGGGCTGGTAATCCACATATAGATACGCAGTATTTT. This rearrangement joins TRBV15 to TRBJ2-3; 8 bases are a match to TRBD2. The V and J ends lost 5 bases and 5 bases, in that order; junction bases with no gene match: 30. The germline gives CDR1 LNHNV, CDR2 YYDKDF (reference sequence). The CDR3 consists of 22 residues. The full variable domain, its missing parts supplied by reference TRBV15 and TRBJ2-3, is DAMVIQNPRYQVTQFGKPVTLSCSQTLNHNVMYWYQQKSSQAPKLLFHYYDKDFNNEADTPDNFQSRRPNTSFCFLDIRSPGLGDTAMYLCATSPRKNNGRAGNPHIDTQYFGPGTRLTVL.